This TCR beta chain was identified in a study of T cell repertoires in ileal Crohn's disease. Overall study: The M6 sample came from neoterminal ileum during colonoscopy after surgery. Study-wide results and caveats: Compared with non-smokers, active smokers at surgery showed more clonal expansions. Endoscopic recurrence occurred in every patient whose clonality exceeded 26.8%. Postoperative endoscopy occurred within one year, median about 7.3 months.

The protocol was immunoSEQ multiplex PCR, while the TCRdb copy is restricted to in-frame clones and leaves out a portion. The data show 15,000 to 20,000 clones, roughly 72% seen once. Per germline, CDR1 SGHRS and CDR2 YFSETQ. The CDR3 loop spans 14 amino acids. Between the trimmed V and J ends, which lost 6 bases and 4 bases, there was a span of 14 bases. As regards this clone: Its antigen is currently unknown.

Time point specified: neoterminal ileum biopsy at postoperative endoscopy, about 6 months after surgery. The chain has TRBV5-1 and TRBJ2-1; TRBD2 is a possible D gene (5 bases). The sequenced sample was ileal tissue. The TCR comes from an adult with Crohn's disease. The CDR3 spells CASNHGEIYNEQFF. CDR3 nucleotide sequence: TGCGCCAGCAATCACGGGGAAATTTACAATGAGCAGTTCTTC.